A single sample gave rise to the 9 T cell receptor beta chains below, sequenced in a study of cytomegalovirus exposure and HLA in healthy donors. It was with 60 Vbeta and 13 Jbeta primers that the PCR ran. Sequenced by immunoSEQ multiplex PCR; TCRdb stores in-frame clones only, minus some. The repertoire holds 150,000 or so clones, with over 60% as singletons. The specimen was PBMCs. The receptors come from a woman between 18 and 30 years old in good health and CMV-seronegative.

V and J are TRBV7-9 and TRBJ2-2; D is ambiguous. The CDR3 has 14 residues. Germline V gene sequence: CDR1 SEHNR, CDR2 FQNEAQ (reference sequence). V lost 5 bases and J 6 bases, leaving 13 bases between the germline ends. The CDR3 loop reads CASSLIARAGELFF. CDR3 in DNA: TGTGCCAGCAGCCTCATAGCCCGCGCCGGGGAGCTGTTTTTT.

The chain uses TRBV28 and TRBJ2-7; 11 bases line up with TRBD2. V trimming: 6 bases; J trimming: 0 bases; junction bases outside the gene matches: 7. From germline, CDR1 is MDHEN and CDR2 SYDVKM. CDR3 length equals 16 residues. The CDR3 protein is CASRMPGLAVSYEQYF. CDR3 sequence (DNA): TGTGCCAGCAGGATGCCGGGACTAGCGGTCTCCTACGAGCAGTACTTC.

The CDR3 DNA is TGTGCCAGCAGCTTGGATTCGTGGAGATCAGTGACCGGGGAGCTGTTTTTT. Its protein is CASSLDSWRSVTGELFF. The V gene is TRBV5-4, the J gene TRBJ2-2; no reliable D call. The CDR3 contains 17 residues. Germline V CDR1 and CDR2: SGHNT, YYREEE (reference sequence). Trimming took 0 bases from V and 5 from J, leaving 17 bases between them.

The chain recombines TRBV5-1 with TRBJ1-1; D is possibly TRBD1 (6 bases). The CDR3 contains 13 residues. The V end was cut by 4 bases, the J end by 2 bases, with 9 bases between. Germline lookup yields CDR1 SGHRS and CDR2 YFSETQ. The CDR3 DNA reads as TGCGCCAGCAGCGGACAGCCCAACACTGAAGCTTTCTTT. It translates to CASSGQPNTEAFF.

The count of this clone is one. The chain recombines TRBV29-1 with TRBJ1-2; TRBD1 matches at 8 bases. There are 13 residues in the CDR3. The germline CDR1 and CDR2 sequences are SQVTM and ANQGSEA. The J segment lost 0 bases and the V segment lost 6 bases, leaving 3 bases of the junction unmatched. CDR3 sequence (DNA): TGCAGCGTCGGGACAGGATCTAACTATGGCTACACCTTC. Translation: CSVGTGSNYGYTF.

The chain has TRBV5-1 and TRBJ1-2, with TRBD1 identical over 8 bases. CDR1 and CDR2 from the germline V gene are SGHRS and YFSETQ. Unmatched junction bases numbered 11, after V lost 7 bases and J lost 3 bases. The CDR3 is 15 residues long. The CDR3 here is CASSPEQGGYYGYTF. The CDR3 DNA is TGCGCCAGCTCCCCTGAACAGGGGGGATACTATGGCTACACCTTC.

Only a few counts were recorded for this clone. This chain connects TRBV11-2 to TRBJ2-1, with D perhaps TRBD1 (5 bases). The CDR3 totals 14 residues. V lost 3 bases and J lost 7, with 13 bases in between. Germline V gene lookup returns CDR1 SGHAT and CDR2 FQNNGV. CDR3 sequence reads: CASSFKGFGNEQFF. CDR3 nucleotide sequence: TGTGCCAGCAGCTTTAAGGGGTTTGGGAATGAGCAGTTCTTC.

The table lists this clone with a few counts. The rearrangement joins TRBV10-2 to TRBJ1-2; D might be TRBD1 (5 bases). Germline assignment: CDR1 WSHSY and CDR2 SAAADI. The CDR3 is made up of 13 amino acids. V was clipped by 7 bases and J by 3 bases, with 12 bases between them. In DNA form, the CDR3 reads TGCGCCAGCACAGGGAGGCTCGACTATGGCTACACCTTC. It yields the protein CASTGRLDYGYTF.

This chain links TRBV2 with TRBJ1-5; TRBD1 matches at 7 bases. Unmatched junction bases numbered 7, after V lost 6 bases and J lost 5 bases. Germline loops: CDR1 SNHLY, CDR2 FYNNEI. The CDR3 has 14 amino acids. The CDR3 loop is CASSPRDSHQPQHF. CDR3 nucleotide sequence: TGTGCCAGCAGCCCGAGGGACAGCCATCAGCCCCAGCATTTT.